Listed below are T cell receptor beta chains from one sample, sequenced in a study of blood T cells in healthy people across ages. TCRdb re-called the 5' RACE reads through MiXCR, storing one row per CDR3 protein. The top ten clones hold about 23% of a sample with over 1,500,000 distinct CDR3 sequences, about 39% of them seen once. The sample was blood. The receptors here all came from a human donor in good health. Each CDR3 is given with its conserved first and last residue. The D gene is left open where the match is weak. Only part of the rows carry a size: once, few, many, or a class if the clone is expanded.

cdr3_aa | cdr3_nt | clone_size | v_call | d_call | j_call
CSVEADYGYTF | TGCAGCGTTGAGGCAGACTATGGCTACACCTTC | many | TRBV29-1 | NA | TRBJ1-2
CASSFDRAATNEKLFF | TGTGCCAGCAGCTTCGACAGGGCTGCAACTAATGAAAAACTGTTTTTT | NA | TRBV7-8 | TRBD1 | TRBJ1-4
CASGQEVGTTQYF | TGCGCCAGCGGCCAAGAAGTCGGGACTACGCAGTACTTC | NA | TRBV4-1 | TRBD2 | TRBJ2-5
CASSLGGVGGLTDNEQFF | TGTGCCAGCAGCTTAGGGGGGGTAGGGGGCCTTACCGACAATGAGCAGTTCTTC | NA | TRBV7-9 | NA | TRBJ2-1
CALGAGGNTEAFF | TGTGCCCTGGGGGCAGGGGGGAACACTGAAGCTTTCTTT | NA | TRBV7-9 | TRBD1 | TRBJ1-1
CASSGQQQGVGGYTF | TGCGCCAGCAGCGGACAGCAACAGGGAGTTGGAGGCTACACCTTC | NA | TRBV4-3 | NA | TRBJ1-2
CASRMTGPGETQYF | TGTGCCAGCAGGATGACAGGGCCAGGAGAGACCCAGTACTTC | few | TRBV12-3/TRBV12-4 | TRBD1 | TRBJ2-5
CAISESYETQYF | TGTGCCATCAGTGAGTCGTATGAGACCCAGTACTTC | NA | TRBV10-3 | NA | TRBJ2-5
CASLSGNNEQFF | TGTGCCAGCCTAAGCGGAAACAATGAGCAGTTCTTC | NA | TRBV9 | NA | TRBJ2-1
CASSEQRNTQYF | TGTGCCAGCAGTGAACAGCGAAATACGCAGTATTTT | few | TRBV6-2/TRBV6-3 | NA | TRBJ2-3
CASSLSGDRATWEQYF | TGTGCCAGCAGCCTCTCAGGTGACAGGGCAACTTGGGAGCAGTACTTC | NA | TRBV7-2 | TRBD1 | TRBJ2-7
CASSHGPSGNRYTQYF | TGTGCCAGCAGCCACGGTCCTAGCGGGAATCGGTATACGCAGTATTTT | few | TRBV7-2 | TRBD2 | TRBJ2-3
CSARDPAGGNNEQFF | TGCAGTGCTAGAGACCCAGCGGGGGGTAACAATGAGCAGTTCTTC | NA | TRBV20-1 | TRBD2 | TRBJ2-1
CASSMEVAGELFF | TGTGCCAGCAGTATGGAGGTGGCCGGGGAGCTGTTTTTT | NA | TRBV27 | NA | TRBJ2-2
CASSPRGARLAGSDTQYF | TGTGCCAGCAGCCCCCGGGGGGCTCGACTAGCGGGGTCAGATACGCAGTATTTT | few | TRBV7-2 | TRBD2 | TRBJ2-3
CASSRQIARQVPYEQYF | TGCGCCAGCAGCCGGCAAATTGCCCGACAGGTGCCCTACGAGCAGTACTTC | few | TRBV4-1 | NA | TRBJ2-7
CASSAKGSGLYEQYF | TGTGCCAGCAGCGCCAAAGGTAGCGGACTCTACGAGCAGTACTTC | few | TRBV7-9 | NA | TRBJ2-7
CASNRDRVGYEQYF | TGTGCCAGCAACAGGGACAGGGTAGGCTACGAGCAGTACTTC | few | TRBV6-1 | TRBD1 | TRBJ2-7
CASSHPWTDSQTDTQYF | TGCGCCAGCAGCCATCCTTGGACTGACTCTCAAACAGATACGCAGTATTTT | NA | TRBV4-1 | NA | TRBJ2-3
CATEDGGETQYF | TGTGCCACAGAGGACGGGGGGGAGACCCAGTACTTC | few | TRBV24-1 | TRBD2 | TRBJ2-5
CASSPRLDGSGGAYNGQFF | TGCGCCAGCAGCCCGCGGTTGGACGGAAGCGGGGGGGCTTACAATGGGCAGTTCTTC | NA | TRBV4-1 | TRBD2 | TRBJ2-1
CASSQVDRALEAFF | TGTGCCAGCAGCCAAGTTGACAGGGCCCTTGAAGCTTTCTTT | NA | TRBV3-1 | TRBD1 | TRBJ1-1
CSATWGPDTQYF | TGCAGCGCCACGTGGGGGCCAGATACGCAGTATTTT | few | TRBV29-1 | NA | TRBJ2-3
CARSPSSGAAYGYTF | TGTGCCCGCAGCCCTTCCTCGGGGGCTGCCTATGGCTACACCTTC | few | TRBV12-3/TRBV12-4 | NA | TRBJ1-2
CASSEQTEDTQYF | TGTGCCAGCAGTGAACAAACTGAAGATACGCAGTATTTT | NA | TRBV2 | NA | TRBJ2-3
CSVEDTGRGDGYTF | TGCAGCGTTGAAGATACAGGGAGGGGCGATGGCTACACCTTC | once | TRBV29-1 | NA | TRBJ1-2
CTSSLYRGTGEQYF | TGTACCAGCAGTTTATACAGGGGGACGGGCGAGCAGTACTTC | NA | TRBV12-3/TRBV12-4 | TRBD1 | TRBJ2-7
CASSLVAGGNPDTQYF | TGTGCCAGCAGCTTAGTAGCGGGGGGTAACCCAGATACGCAGTATTTT | few | TRBV7-2 | TRBD2 | TRBJ2-3
CASRRSFWDQPQHF | TGTGCCAGCAGAAGGAGTTTCTGGGATCAGCCCCAGCATTTT | NA | TRBV12-3/TRBV12-4 | NA | TRBJ1-5
CASSRHGTEQYF | TGTGCCAGCAGCCGCCACGGGACCGAGCAGTACTTC | NA | TRBV7-9 | NA | TRBJ2-7
CASSQGREDYEQYF | TGCGCCAGCAGCCAGGGCCGGGAGGACTACGAGCAGTACTTC | few | TRBV4-3 | TRBD2 | TRBJ2-7
CSAPTTGPSTDTQYF | TGCAGTGCTCCAACTACAGGGCCTAGCACAGATACGCAGTATTTT | NA | TRBV20-1 | NA | TRBJ2-3
CASRIWGGGGGPDTQYF | TGTGCCAGCAGGATTTGGGGGGGCGGGGGAGGCCCAGATACGCAGTATTTT | NA | TRBV12-3/TRBV12-4 | NA | TRBJ2-3
CASSTYRGNFLLSTEAFF | TGTGCCAGCAGTACCTACAGGGGGAACTTTCTTTTGAGCACTGAAGCTTTCTTT | NA | TRBV28 | TRBD1 | TRBJ1-1
CASSPLPATDTQYF | TGTGCCAGCAGTCCCCTCCCGGCCACAGATACGCAGTATTTT | NA | TRBV27 | NA | TRBJ2-3
CATGTGGETQYF | TGTGCCACTGGCACAGGGGGGGAGACCCAGTACTTC | NA | TRBV10-3 | TRBD1 | TRBJ2-5
CASSLAVAGGPRDTQYF | TGTGCCAGCAGCTTAGCGGTAGCGGGGGGGCCGAGAGATACGCAGTATTTT | many | TRBV7-2 | TRBD2 | TRBJ2-3
CASRSTGGLNNSYTDTQYF | TGTGCCAGCAGATCGACAGGGGGCCTTAATAATTCCTACACAGATACGCAGTATTTT | few | TRBV12-3/TRBV12-4 | TRBD1 | TRBJ2-3
CASSPGLGGGETQYF | TGCGCCAGCAGCCCCGGCCTCGGAGGTGGCGAGACCCAGTACTTC | once | TRBV5-1 | NA | TRBJ2-5
CASSQATGSYEQYF | TGCGCCAGCAGCCAAGCGACGGGGTCCTACGAGCAGTACTTC | many | TRBV4-3 | NA | TRBJ2-7
CASSTGTGANEKLFF | TGCGCCAGCAGCACCGGGACAGGGGCTAATGAAAAACTGTTTTTT | NA | TRBV5-1 | TRBD1 | TRBJ1-4
CASSQQMAAETQYF | TGTGCCAGCAGTCAACAGATGGCCGCAGAGACCCAGTACTTC | few | TRBV12-3/TRBV12-4 | NA | TRBJ2-5
CASSLTTGLDIFGNEQFF | TGTGCCAGCAGCCTAACCACGGGACTCGACATATTTGGAAATGAGCAGTTCTTC | few | TRBV7-8 | NA | TRBJ2-1
CASRIAGSSYEQYF | TGTGCCAGCAGAATTGCAGGGTCCTCCTACGAGCAGTACTTC | few | TRBV5-4 | NA | TRBJ2-7
CASSVGAGGPVDTQYF | TGTGCCAGCAGCGTAGGGGCGGGGGGGCCCGTAGATACGCAGTATTTT | NA | TRBV9 | TRBD2 | TRBJ2-3